This T cell receptor (beta chain) was sequenced during a study of blood T cell repertoires in COVID-19. In the study overall: Whether acute or convalescent, the COVID-19 samples came from the United States, Italy and Spain. T cells, B-cell-depleted T cells, or PBMCs supplied cDNA or gDNA.

As handled by the study authors: How many nucleated cells were present was estimated from reference gene primer amplification. Produced via immunoSEQ multiplex PCR; TCRdb's table is partial and in-frame only. V and J calls and clone size are copied from that table; D and trimming were computed from the DNA. This table holds about 120,000 clones, about four fifths found once. The junction had 10 bases not matched to a gene; V was cut back by 7 bases and J by 6 bases. The CDR3 is 14 residues long. Germline values: CDR1 LNHDA, CDR2 SQIVND (reference sequence). The specimen sequenced was peripheral blood. V gene TRBV19 combines with J gene TRBJ2-7; TRBD1 aligns across 9 bases. This clonotype was obtained from a human donor in a cohort sampled during active COVID-19. CDR3 protein: CASTVDRGSGEQYF. CDR3 coding DNA: TGTGCCAGTACGGTGGACAGGGGAAGTGGCGAGCAGTACTTC.